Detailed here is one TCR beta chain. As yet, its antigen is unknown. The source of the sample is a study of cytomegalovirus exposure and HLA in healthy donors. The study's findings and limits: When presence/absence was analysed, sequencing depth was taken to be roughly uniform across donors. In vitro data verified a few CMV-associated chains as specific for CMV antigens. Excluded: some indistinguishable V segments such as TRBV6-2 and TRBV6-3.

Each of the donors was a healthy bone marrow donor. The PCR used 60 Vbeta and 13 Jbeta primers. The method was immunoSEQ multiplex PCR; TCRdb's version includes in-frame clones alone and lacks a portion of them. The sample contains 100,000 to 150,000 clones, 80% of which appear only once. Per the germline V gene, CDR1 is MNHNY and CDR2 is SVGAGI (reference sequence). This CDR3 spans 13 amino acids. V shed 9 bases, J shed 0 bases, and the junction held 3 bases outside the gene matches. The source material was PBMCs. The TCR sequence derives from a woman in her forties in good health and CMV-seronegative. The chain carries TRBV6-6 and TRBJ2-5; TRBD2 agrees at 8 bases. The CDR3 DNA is TGTGCCAGTTTAGCGGGGTACCAAGAGACCCAGTACTTC. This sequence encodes CASLAGYQETQYF.